The source of this T cell receptor beta chain is a study of cytomegalovirus exposure and HLA in healthy donors. As concerns this clone: Its antigen is still unknown.

The CDR3 consists of 14 residues. Broader study findings: Many donors shared some public TCRs, even though most TCR sequences were rare.

Primers for the PCR totalled 60 Vbeta and 13 Jbeta. TCRdb keeps only in-frame clones here, not all; method: immunoSEQ multiplex PCR. This table has approximately 140,000 clones, over 75% appearing once. The chain employs TRBV21-1 and TRBJ2-1; TRBD1, the D gene given by the table, was not confirmed from the DNA. TRBV21-1 is marked as a pseudogene. The sequenced sample was PBMCs. This clonotype originated in a woman in her 40s in good health and CMV-seropositive. The CDR3, as DNA: TGTGCCAGCAGCAAAGCGGGACAGGGAGGCGAGCAGTTCTTC. Translation: CASSKAGQGGEQFF.